Listed below are T cell receptor beta chains from one sample, sequenced in a study of blood T cell repertoires in COVID-19. Here immunoSEQ multiplex PCR was the method, and the copy in TCRdb shows in-frame clones only, minus some. The profile shows 100,000 to 150,000 clones, roughly nine tenths of them singletons. Sequencing was done on a sample of peripheral blood. The receptors here all came from a man between 60 and 75 years old with COVID-19, enrolled during active disease. The CDR3 runs from the conserved cysteine through the conserved F or W. D genes are given only for firm matches. Rows may omit the clone size; those that give it use once, few, many or a size class.

j_call d_call clone_size v_call cdr3_nt cdr3_aa
TRBJ1-2 NA NA TRBV5-1 TGCGCCAGCAGCGCCCAAGTAGCTAACTATGGCTACACCTTC CASSAQVANYGYTF
TRBJ1-1 TRBD1 NA TRBV6-5 TGTGCCAGCACCCTACAGGGGGCGAACACTGAAGCTTTCTTT CASTLQGANTEAFF
TRBJ1-1 NA NA TRBV28 TGTGCCAGCAGTGTAGTGAACACTGAAGCTTTCTTT CASSVVNTEAFF
TRBJ1-2 NA NA TRBV24-1 TGTGCCACCAGTGGGGGCGCCTATGGCTACACCTTC CATSGGAYGYTF
TRBJ2-5 TRBD2 NA TRBV19 TGTGCCAGTAGTATGTCAGCGGGAGGAATTGGGACCCAGTACTTC CASSMSAGGIGTQYF
TRBJ1-6 NA NA TRBV30 TGTGCCTGTCAACAGGGAGGGAGCTCCTATAATTCACCCCTCCACTTT CACQQGGSSYNSPLHF
TRBJ2-1 NA NA TRBV19 TGTGCCAGTAGTTCTCCTGGACATTTTCCCTACAATGAGCAGTTCTTC CASSSPGHFPYNEQFF
TRBJ2-2 TRBD2 NA TRBV30 TGTGCCTGGCGAGGGACTAGCGGTAACACCGGGGAGCTGTTTTTT CAWRGTSGNTGELFF
TRBJ2-2 NA NA TRBV7-2 TGTGCCAGCAGCTTAACCTCAGGGACCGGGGAGCTGTTTTTT CASSLTSGTGELFF
TRBJ1-5 NA few TRBV30 TGTGCCTGGAGTGTACGGGGGGCTTGGAGCAATCAGCCCCAGCATTTT CAWSVRGAWSNQPQHF
TRBJ1-6 TRBD1 NA TRBV10-3 TGTGCCATCAGAAAGGACAGGGGGGACTCACCCCTCCACTTT CAIRKDRGDSPLHF
TRBJ2-7 NA NA TRBV7-3 TGTGCCAGCAGCTTAAAGGGCGGAGGTTCCTACGAGCAGTACTTC CASSLKGGGSYEQYF
TRBJ2-1 TRBD1 once TRBV19 TGTGCCAGTTGGCCGGGACAGGGATACAATGAGCAGTTCTTC CASWPGQGYNEQFF